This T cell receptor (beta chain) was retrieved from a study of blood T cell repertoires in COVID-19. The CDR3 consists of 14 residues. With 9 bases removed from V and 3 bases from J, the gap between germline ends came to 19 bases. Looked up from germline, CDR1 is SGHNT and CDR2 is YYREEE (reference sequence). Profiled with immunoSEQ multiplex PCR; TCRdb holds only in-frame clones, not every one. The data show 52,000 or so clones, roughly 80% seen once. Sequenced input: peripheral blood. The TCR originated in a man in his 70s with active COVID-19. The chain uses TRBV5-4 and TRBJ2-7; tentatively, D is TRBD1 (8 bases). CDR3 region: CATRGNRGGYEQYF. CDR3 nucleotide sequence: TGTGCCACGAGGGGGAACAGGGGGGGCTACGAGCAGTACTTC.